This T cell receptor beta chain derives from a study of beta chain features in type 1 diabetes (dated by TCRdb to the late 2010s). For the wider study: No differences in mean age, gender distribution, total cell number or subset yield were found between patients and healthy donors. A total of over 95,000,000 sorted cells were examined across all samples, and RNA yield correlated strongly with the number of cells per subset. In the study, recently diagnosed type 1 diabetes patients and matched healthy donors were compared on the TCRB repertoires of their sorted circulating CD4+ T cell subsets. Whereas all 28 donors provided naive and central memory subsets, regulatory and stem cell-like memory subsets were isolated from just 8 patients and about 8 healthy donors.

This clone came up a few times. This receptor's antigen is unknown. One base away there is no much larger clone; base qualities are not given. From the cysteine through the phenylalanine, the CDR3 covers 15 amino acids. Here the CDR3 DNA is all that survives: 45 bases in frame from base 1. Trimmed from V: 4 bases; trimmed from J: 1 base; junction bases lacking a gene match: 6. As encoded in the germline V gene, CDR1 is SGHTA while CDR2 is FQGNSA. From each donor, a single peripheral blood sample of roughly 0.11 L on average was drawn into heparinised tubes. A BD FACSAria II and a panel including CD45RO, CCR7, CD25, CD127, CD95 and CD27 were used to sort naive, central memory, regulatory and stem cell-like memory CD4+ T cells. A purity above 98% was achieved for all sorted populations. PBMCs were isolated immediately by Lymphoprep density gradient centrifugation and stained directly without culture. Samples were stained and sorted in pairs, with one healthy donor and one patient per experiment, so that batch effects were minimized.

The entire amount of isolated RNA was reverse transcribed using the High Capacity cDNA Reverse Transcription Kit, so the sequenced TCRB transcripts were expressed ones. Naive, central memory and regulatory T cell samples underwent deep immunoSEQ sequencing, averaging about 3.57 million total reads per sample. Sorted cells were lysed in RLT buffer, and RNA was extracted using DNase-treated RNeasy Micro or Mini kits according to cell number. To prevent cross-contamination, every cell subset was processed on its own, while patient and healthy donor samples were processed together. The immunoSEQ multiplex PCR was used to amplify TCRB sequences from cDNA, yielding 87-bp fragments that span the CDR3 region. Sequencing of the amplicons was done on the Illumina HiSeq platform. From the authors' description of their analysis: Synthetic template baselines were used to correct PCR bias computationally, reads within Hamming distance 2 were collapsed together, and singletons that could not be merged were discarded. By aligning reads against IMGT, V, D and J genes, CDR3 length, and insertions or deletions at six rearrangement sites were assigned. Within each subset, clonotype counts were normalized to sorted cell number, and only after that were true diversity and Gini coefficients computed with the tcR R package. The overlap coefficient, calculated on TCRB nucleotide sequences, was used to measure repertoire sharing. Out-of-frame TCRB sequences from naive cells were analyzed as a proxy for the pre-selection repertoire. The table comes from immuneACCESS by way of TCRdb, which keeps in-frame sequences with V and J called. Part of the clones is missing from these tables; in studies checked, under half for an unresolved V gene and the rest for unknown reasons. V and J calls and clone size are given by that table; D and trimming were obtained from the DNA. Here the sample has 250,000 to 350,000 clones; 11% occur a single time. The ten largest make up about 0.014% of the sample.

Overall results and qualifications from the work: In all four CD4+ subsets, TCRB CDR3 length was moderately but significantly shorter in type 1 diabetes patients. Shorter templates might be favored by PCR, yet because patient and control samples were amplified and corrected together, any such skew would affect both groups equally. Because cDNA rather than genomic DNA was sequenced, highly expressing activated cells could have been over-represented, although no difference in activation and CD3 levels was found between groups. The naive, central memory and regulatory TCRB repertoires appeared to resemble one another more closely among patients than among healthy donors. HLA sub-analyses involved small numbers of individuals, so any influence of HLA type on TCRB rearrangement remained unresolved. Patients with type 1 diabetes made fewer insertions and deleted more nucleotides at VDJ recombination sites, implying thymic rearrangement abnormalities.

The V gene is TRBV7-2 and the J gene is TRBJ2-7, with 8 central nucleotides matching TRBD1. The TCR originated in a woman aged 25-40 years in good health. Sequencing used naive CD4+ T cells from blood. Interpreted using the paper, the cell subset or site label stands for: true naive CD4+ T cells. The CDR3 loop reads CASSSNQGASYEQYF. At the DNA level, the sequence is TGTGCCAGCAGCTCCAATCAGGGGGCTTCCTACGAGCAGTACTTC.